A single sample gave rise to the 9 T cell receptor beta chains below, sequenced in a study of cytomegalovirus exposure and HLA in healthy donors. Sequencing used immunoSEQ multiplex PCR; TCRdb keeps in-frame clones, though not all of them. The sample contains some 330,000 clones, about nine tenths of which appear only once. The sequencing sample was made of PBMCs. The receptor set was obtained from a woman between 18 and 30 years old in good health and CMV-seronegative.

V is TRBV28 and J is TRBJ2-3; TRBD2 matches at 7 bases. This CDR3 comprises 13 residues. Germline CDR1 and CDR2: MDHEN and SYDVKM. V was pared by 7 bases and J by 2 bases, with 3 bases of the junction left unmatched. The CDR3 coding sequence is TGTGCCAGCACTAGCGGATCCACAGATACGCAGTATTTT. The encoded protein is CASTSGSTDTQYF.

The chain has TRBV14 and TRBJ2-1; 8 nucleotides line up with TRBD1. Germline trimming cut 0 bases from V and 11 bases from J; bases unmatched to any gene: 9. Looked up from germline, CDR1 is SGHDN and CDR2 is FVKESK. The CDR3 loop spans 15 amino acids. This chain's CDR3 is CASSQEGTGLKKQFF. The CDR3 DNA is TGTGCCAGCAGCCAAGAAGGGACAGGCCTCAAGAAGCAGTTCTTC. Supplemented by reference TRBV14 and TRBJ2-1, the full variable domain reads EAGVTQFPSHSVIEKGQTVTLRCDPISGHDNLYWYRRVMGKEIKFLLHFVKESKQDESGMPNNRFLAERTGGTYSTLKVQPAELEDSGVYFCASSQEGTGLKKQFFGPGTRLTVL.

CDR3 DNA: TGTGCCAGCAGCGTCCCCAGAGGGACAGGGGGAGAGACCCAGTACTTC. This gives the protein CASSVPRGTGGETQYF. The chain carries TRBV9 and TRBJ2-5; 11 nucleotides agree with TRBD1. The CDR3 extends over 16 amino acids. With 2 bases clipped from V and 4 bases from J, the junction kept 7 bases outside the gene matches. Germline V gives CDR1 SGDLS, CDR2 YYNGEE.

This rearrangement joins TRBV11-2 to TRBJ2-3; 10 bases fit TRBD2. The CDR3 runs 16 residues. The ends lost 5 bases at V and 4 bases at J; junction bases unmatched: 9. Germline CDR1 and CDR2: SGHAT and FQNNGV. The CDR3 protein is CASSEISGRSADTQYF. CDR3 bases: TGTGCCAGCAGCGAAATTAGCGGGAGGTCTGCAGATACGCAGTATTTT. Full variable domain (rest looked up from reference TRBV11-2 and TRBJ2-3): EAGVAQSPRYKIIEKRQSVAFWCNPISGHATLYWYQQILGQGPKLLIQFQNNGVVDDSQLPKDRFSAERLKGVDSTLKIQPAKLEDSAVYLCASSEISGRSADTQYFGPGTRLTVL.

This clone was seen only once. The V gene is TRBV4-3, the J gene TRBJ1-1; 11 bases are a match to TRBD1. Germline V gives CDR1 LGHNA, CDR2 YSLEER. The V segment lost 4 bases and the J segment 9 bases; nucleotides outside the gene matches: 1. The CDR3 extends over 12 amino acids. CDR3 protein: CASSRTGGKAFF. The DNA for the CDR3 is TGCGCCAGCAGCCGGACAGGGGGCAAAGCTTTCTTT.

This clone was found a few times. The rearrangement joins TRBV7-9 to TRBJ1-3, with D unresolved. V was trimmed by 3 bases and J by 4 bases, leaving 10 bases between them. This CDR3 comprises 14 residues. The germline CDR1 and CDR2 sequences are SEHNR and FQNEAQ (reference sequence). CDR3: CASSFFGVGNTIYF. CDR3 DNA: TGTGCCAGCAGCTTCTTCGGGGTCGGAAACACCATATATTTT.

The sample holds one count of this clone. This chain uses TRBV18 with TRBJ2-1; 13 bases are shared with TRBD2. V lost 5 bases, J lost 5 bases, and 6 bases stayed unmatched. Germline CDR1 KGHSH, CDR2 LQKENI. The CDR3 extends over 16 amino acids. For the CDR3, the DNA is TGTGCCAGCTCATCGGGACTAGCGGGATTCAACAATGAGCAGTTCTTC. It yields the protein CASSSGLAGFNNEQFF.

This sequence joins TRBV9 and TRBJ2-1; 8 bases are shared with TRBD2. V lost 4 bases, J lost 15 bases, and 12 bases stayed unmatched. CDR1 SGDLS and CDR2 YYNGEE come from the germline V gene. CDR3 length: 13 amino acids. The CDR3 DNA sequence: TGTGCCAGCAGCACCAGGGCGGCGGGGGGTCCGTTCTTC. This sequence encodes CASSTRAAGGPFF. Looking up the rest from reference TRBV9 and TRBJ2-1 gives the full variable domain: DSGVTQTPKHLITATGQRVTLRCSPRSGDLSVYWYQQSLDQGLQFLIQYYNGEERAKGNILERFSAQQFPDLHSELNLSSLELGDSALYFCASSTRAAGGPFFGPGTRLTVL.

For this clone: Additional DNA sequences in this sample encode the identical CDR3. The chain joins TRBV5-1 to TRBJ2-5; D perhaps matches TRBD1 (5 bases). The V gene lost 0 bases and the J gene lost 5 bases, with 11 bases spanning the gap. The CDR3 has 14 amino acids. Germline CDR1 is SGHRS and CDR2 is YFSETQ. DNA of the CDR3: TGCGCCAGCAGCTTGGGCCAGGGTGAGGAGACCCAGTACTTC. Amino acids: CASSLGQGEETQYF. The entire variable domain, with the rest obtained from reference TRBV5-1 and TRBJ2-5, is as follows: KAGVTQTPRYLIKTRGQQVTLSCSPISGHRSVSWYQQTPGQGLQFLFEYFSETQRNKGNFPGRFSGRQFSNSRSEMNVSTLELGDSALYLCASSLGQGEETQYFGPGTRLLVL.